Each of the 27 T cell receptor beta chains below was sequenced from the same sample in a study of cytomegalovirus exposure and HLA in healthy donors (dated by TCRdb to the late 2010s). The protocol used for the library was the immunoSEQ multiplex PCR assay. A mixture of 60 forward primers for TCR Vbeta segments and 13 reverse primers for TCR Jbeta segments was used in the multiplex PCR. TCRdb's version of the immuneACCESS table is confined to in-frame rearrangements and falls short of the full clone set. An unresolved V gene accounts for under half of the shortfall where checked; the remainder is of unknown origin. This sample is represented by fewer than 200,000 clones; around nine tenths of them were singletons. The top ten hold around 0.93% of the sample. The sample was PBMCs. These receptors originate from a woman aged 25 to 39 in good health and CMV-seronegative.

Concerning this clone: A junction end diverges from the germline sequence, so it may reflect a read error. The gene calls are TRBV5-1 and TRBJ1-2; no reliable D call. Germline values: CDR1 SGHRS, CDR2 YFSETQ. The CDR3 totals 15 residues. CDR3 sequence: CASSLGATDLYVYTF. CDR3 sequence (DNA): TGCGCCAGCAGCTTGGGGGCAACAGACCTTTATGTCTACACCTTC.

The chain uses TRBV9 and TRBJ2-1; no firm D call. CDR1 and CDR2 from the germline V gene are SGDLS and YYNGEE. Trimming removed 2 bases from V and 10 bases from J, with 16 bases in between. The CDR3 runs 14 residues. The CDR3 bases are TGTGCCAGCAGCGTCGGTATTCCCGCCTCGGAGCAGTTCTTC. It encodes CASSVGIPASEQFF. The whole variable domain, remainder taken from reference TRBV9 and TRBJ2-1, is DSGVTQTPKHLITATGQRVTLRCSPRSGDLSVYWYQQSLDQGLQFLIQYYNGEERAKGNILERFSAQQFPDLHSELNLSSLELGDSALYFCASSVGIPASEQFFGPGTRLTVL.

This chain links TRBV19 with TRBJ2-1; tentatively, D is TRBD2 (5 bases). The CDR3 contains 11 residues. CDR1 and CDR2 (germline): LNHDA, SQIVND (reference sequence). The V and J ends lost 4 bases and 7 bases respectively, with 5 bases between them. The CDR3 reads CASSKRNEQFF. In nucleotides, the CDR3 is TGTGCCAGTAGTAAGCGGAATGAGCAGTTCTTC.

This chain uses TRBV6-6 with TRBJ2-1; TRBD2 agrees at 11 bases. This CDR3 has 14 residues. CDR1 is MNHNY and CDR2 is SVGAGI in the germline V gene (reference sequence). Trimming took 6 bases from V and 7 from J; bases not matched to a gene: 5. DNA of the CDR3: TGTGCCAGCAGCTTAGCGGGGGGGCTTAATGAGCAGTTCTTC. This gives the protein CASSLAGGLNEQFF.

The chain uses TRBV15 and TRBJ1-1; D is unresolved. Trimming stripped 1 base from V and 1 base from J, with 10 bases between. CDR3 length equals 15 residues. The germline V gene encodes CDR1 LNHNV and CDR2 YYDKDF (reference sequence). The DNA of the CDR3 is TGTGCCACCAGCAGAGGTGCCAGTCAGAACACTGAAGCTTTCTTT. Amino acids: CATSRGASQNTEAFF.

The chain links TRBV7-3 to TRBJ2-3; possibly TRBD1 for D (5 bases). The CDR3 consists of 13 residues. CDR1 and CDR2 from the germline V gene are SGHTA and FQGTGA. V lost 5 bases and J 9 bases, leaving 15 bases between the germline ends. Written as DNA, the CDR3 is TGTGCCAGCAGCCCGAATAGGCAGGGAACGCAGTATTTT. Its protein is CASSPNRQGTQYF.

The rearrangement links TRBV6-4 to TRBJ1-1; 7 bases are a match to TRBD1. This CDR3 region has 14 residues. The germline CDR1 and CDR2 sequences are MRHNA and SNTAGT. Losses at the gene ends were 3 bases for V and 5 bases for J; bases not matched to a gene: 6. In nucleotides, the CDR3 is TGTGCCAGCAGTGAACGGACAGGAGTAACTGAAGCTTTCTTT. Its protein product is CASSERTGVTEAFF.

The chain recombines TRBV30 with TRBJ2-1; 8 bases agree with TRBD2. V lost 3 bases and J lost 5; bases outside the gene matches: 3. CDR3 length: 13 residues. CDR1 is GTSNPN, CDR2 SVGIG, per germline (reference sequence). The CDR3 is CAWSLSGNNEQFF. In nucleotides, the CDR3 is TGTGCCTGGAGCCTTAGCGGGAACAATGAGCAGTTCTTC.

CDR3 amino acids: CASSSLGRGRDEKLFF. The CDR3 DNA reads as TGTGCCAGCAGTTCCCTTGGCAGGGGGCGCGATGAAAAACTGTTTTTT. V is TRBV6-5 and J is TRBJ1-4; 8 bases fit TRBD1. Per the germline V gene, CDR1 is MNHEY and CDR2 is SVGAGI. Losses at the gene ends were 4 bases for V and 6 bases for J; bases not matched to a gene: 10. This CDR3 region has 16 residues.

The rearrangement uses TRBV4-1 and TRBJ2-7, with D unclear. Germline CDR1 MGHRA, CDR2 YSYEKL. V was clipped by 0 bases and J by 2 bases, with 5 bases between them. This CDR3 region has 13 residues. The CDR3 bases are TGCGCCAGCAGCCAAGATTCGGCCTACGAGCAGTACTTC. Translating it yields CASSQDSAYEQYF.

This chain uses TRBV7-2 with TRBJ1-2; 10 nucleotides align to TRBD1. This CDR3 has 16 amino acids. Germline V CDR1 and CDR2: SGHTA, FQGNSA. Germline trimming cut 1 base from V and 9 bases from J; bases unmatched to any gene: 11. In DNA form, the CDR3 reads TGTGCCAGCAGCTTAGTTAATTTCGGACAGGGGGTCCGCTACACCTTC. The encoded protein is CASSLVNFGQGVRYTF.

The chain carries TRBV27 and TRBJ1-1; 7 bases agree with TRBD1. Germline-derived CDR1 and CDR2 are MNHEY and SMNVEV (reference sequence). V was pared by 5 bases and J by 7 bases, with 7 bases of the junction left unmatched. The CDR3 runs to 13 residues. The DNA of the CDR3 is TGTGCCAGCAGTCAGGGGACAGCCTATGAAGCTTTCTTT. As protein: CASSQGTAYEAFF.

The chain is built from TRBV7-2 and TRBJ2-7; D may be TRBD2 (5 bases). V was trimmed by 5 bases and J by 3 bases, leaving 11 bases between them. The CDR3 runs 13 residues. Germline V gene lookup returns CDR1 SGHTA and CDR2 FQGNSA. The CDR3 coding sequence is TGTGCCAGCAGCCGCACCCGGGGCTACGAGCAGTACTTC. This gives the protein CASSRTRGYEQYF.

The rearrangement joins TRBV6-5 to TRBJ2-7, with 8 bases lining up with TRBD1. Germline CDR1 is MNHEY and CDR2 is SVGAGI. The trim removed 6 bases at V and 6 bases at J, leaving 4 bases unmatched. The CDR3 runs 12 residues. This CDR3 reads CASSRTGGEQYF. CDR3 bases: TGTGCCAGCAGCCGAACAGGGGGCGAGCAGTACTTC.

The CDR3 loop reads CASSTWTGRTDTQYF. The DNA for the CDR3 is TGCGCCAGCAGCACCTGGACAGGGCGTACAGATACGCAGTATTTT. The V and J genes are TRBV4-3 and TRBJ2-3, with TRBD1 identical over 8 bases. CDR3 length: 15 amino acids. In germline, CDR1 is LGHNA, CDR2 YSLEER. The ends lost 5 bases at V and 3 bases at J; junction bases unmatched: 7.

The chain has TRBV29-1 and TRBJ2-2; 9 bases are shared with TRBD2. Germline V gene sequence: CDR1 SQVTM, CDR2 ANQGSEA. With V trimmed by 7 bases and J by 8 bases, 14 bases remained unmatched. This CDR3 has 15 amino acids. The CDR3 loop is CSAGVGGGASGELFF. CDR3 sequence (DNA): TGCAGCGCTGGGGTAGGCGGGGGGGCCTCAGGGGAGCTGTTTTTT.

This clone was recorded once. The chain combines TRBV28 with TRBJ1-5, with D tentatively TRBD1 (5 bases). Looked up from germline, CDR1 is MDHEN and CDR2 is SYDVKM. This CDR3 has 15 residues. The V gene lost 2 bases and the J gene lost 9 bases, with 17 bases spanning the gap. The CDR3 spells CASSLPMGEGWPQHF. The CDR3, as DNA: TGTGCCAGCAGTTTACCTATGGGGGAGGGGTGGCCCCAGCATTTT.

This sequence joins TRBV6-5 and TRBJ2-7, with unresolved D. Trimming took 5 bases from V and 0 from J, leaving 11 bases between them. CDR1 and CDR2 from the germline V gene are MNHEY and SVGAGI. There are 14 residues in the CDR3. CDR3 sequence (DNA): TGTGCCAGCAGTGTCGACCAGGTCTCCTACGAGCAGTACTTC. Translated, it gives CASSVDQVSYEQYF.

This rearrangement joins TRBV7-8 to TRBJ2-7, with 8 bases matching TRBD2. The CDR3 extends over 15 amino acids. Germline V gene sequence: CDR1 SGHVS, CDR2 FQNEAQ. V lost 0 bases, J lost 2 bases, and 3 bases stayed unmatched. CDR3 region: CASSLASGETYEQYF. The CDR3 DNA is TGTGCCAGCAGCTTAGCTAGCGGGGAGACCTACGAGCAGTACTTC.

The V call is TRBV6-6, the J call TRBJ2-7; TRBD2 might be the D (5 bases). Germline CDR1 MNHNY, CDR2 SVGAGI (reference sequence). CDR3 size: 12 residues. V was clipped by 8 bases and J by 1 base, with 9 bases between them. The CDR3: CASSPGSYEQYF. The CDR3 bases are TGTGCCAGCTCCCCGGGATCCTACGAGCAGTACTTC.

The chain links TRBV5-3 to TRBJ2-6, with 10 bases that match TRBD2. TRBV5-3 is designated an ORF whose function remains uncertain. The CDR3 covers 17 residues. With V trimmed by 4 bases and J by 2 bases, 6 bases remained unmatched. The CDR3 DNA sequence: TGTGCCAGAAGCACACTAGCGGGAAAGCCTGGGGCCAACGTCCTGACTTTC. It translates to CARSTLAGKPGANVLTF.

The CDR3 bases are TGTGCCAGCTATGCGGGGGGCGCGCACACTGAAGCTTTCTTT. This gives the protein CASYAGGAHTEAFF. V and J are TRBV28 and TRBJ1-1, with D perhaps matching TRBD1 (6 bases). Germline values: CDR1 MDHEN, CDR2 SYDVKM. The CDR3 loop spans 14 amino acids. V lost 8 bases to trimming and J lost 3 bases, with 16 bases between them.

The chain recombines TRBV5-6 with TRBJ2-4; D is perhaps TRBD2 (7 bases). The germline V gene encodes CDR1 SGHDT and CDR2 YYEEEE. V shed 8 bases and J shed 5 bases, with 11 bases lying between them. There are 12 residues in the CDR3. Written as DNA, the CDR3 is TGTGCCAGTCTAGGGGGGGAAAACATTCAGTACTTC. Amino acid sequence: CASLGGENIQYF.

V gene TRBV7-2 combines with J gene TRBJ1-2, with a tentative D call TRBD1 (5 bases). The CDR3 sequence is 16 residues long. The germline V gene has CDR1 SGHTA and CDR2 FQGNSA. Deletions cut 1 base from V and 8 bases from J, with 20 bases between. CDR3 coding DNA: TGTGCCAGCAGCTTAGTTCTTTTTAAGGGCCCAGGGGGCTACACCTTC. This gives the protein CASSLVLFKGPGGYTF.

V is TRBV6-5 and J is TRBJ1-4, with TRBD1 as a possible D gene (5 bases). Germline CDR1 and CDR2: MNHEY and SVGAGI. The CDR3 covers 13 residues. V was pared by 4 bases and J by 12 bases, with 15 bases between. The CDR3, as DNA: TGTGCCAGCAGTTCCCAGGGCCCCACTCAACTGTTTTTT. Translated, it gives CASSSQGPTQLFF.

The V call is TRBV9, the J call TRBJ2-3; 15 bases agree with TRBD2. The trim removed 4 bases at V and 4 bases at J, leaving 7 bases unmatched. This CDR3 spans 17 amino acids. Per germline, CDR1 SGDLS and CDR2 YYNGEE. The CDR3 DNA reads TGTGCCAGCAGCTCCAGGGGACTAGCGGGGGGTCCAGATACGCAGTATTTT. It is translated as CASSSRGLAGGPDTQYF.

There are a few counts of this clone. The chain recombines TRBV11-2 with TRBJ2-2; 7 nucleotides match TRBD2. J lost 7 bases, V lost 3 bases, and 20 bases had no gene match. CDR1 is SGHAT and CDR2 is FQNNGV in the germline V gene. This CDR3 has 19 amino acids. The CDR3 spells CASSFLLPLTGGGGGELFF. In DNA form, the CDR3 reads TGTGCCAGCAGCTTCCTACTACCCCTGACTGGCGGGGGTGGCGGGGAGCTGTTTTTT.